This T cell receptor beta chain was profiled in a study of shared clonotypes between healthy human individuals. Points from the study as a whole: The small donor group covered limited genetic and exposure diversity. Depth was large, yet rarefaction showed that sorted-subset sequencing was incomplete.

This clone was seen a single time. The antigen remains unidentified. The assay was immunoSEQ multiplex PCR, and TCRdb's table has in-frame clones only and misses some. The top ten hold about 0.13% of the sample, which has around 2.1 million clones, almost 96% seen once. Trimming cost V 6 bases and J 0 bases; bases outside gene matches: 9. The length of the CDR3 is 16 residues. CDR1 is MNHEY and CDR2 is SMNVEV in the germline V gene (reference sequence). The genes are TRBV27 and TRBJ2-7; 9 positions match TRBD1. The TCR originated in a young man in good health. Input material: naive CD4+ T cells sorted from blood. Subset indicated: CD45RA+ positively selected. The CDR3 here is CASRKTGQGSSYEQYF. The CDR3 DNA reads TGTGCCAGCAGGAAGACAGGACAGGGGAGCTCCTACGAGCAGTACTTC.